One sample yielded the 27 T cell receptor beta chains listed below, sequenced in a study of T cells after yellow fever vaccination. TCRdb independently ran MiXCR on the 5' RACE reads; one entry per CDR3 protein. In the table there are 340,000 or so distinct CDR3 sequences, about 12% of which are singletons. Sequencing was performed on CD4+ T cells sorted from PBMCs, taken 15 days after the yellow fever booster vaccination. The origin of the receptors is a man younger than 30 who received the YFV17D yellow fever vaccine.

This clonotype was counted a few times. This chain connects TRBV7-6 to TRBJ1-4, with a weak D call TRBD1 (6 bases). V gave up 2 bases and J gave up 5 bases, with 15 bases separating them. This CDR3 has 16 residues. Looked up from germline, CDR1 is SGHVS and CDR2 is FNYEAQ. The CDR3 DNA sequence: TGTGCCAGCAGCTTATCACAGGGTCCTTCAAATGAAAAACTGTTTTTT. This codes for CASSLSQGPSNEKLFF.

V usage is TRBV5-1 and J usage is TRBJ2-1, with 10 bases identical to TRBD2. In germline, CDR1 is SGHRS, CDR2 YFSETQ. V lost 6 bases to trimming and J lost 8 bases; unmatched junction nucleotides: 11. The CDR3 runs 15 residues. As DNA, the CDR3 is TGCGCCAGCACTACGCTAGCGGGGGCCGGGGATGAGCAGTTCTTC. It is translated as CASTTLAGAGDEQFF.

J is TRBJ1-1 and V is TRBV20-1; D gene unclear. Germline values: CDR1 DFQATT, CDR2 SNEGSKA (reference sequence). Between the trimmed V and J ends, which lost 4 bases and 4 bases, there was a span of 13 bases. This CDR3 is 13 amino acids long. As DNA, the CDR3 is TGCAGTGCTACCAAAGGACTGTCCACTGAAGCTTTCTTT. Translated, it gives CSATKGLSTEAFF.

The chain uses TRBV3-1 and TRBJ2-3; D call uncertain. Germline V gene lookup returns CDR1 LGHDT and CDR2 YNNKEL (reference sequence). V dropped 0 bases and J dropped 6 bases, with 7 bases sitting between them. The CDR3 covers 13 residues. The CDR3 nucleotides are TGTGCCAGCAGCCAAGAATTGTGGGATACGCAGTATTTT. Residues: CASSQELWDTQYF.

V is TRBV5-1 and J is TRBJ2-5, with 10 bases fitting TRBD2. The CDR3 has 15 residues. Per germline, CDR1 SGHRS and CDR2 YFSETQ. J was trimmed by 3 bases and V by 0 bases; bases with no gene match: 2. The CDR3 coding sequence is TGCGCCAGCAGCTTGGTCCTAGCGGGGGAAGAGACCCAGTACTTC. Its protein product is CASSLVLAGEETQYF.

In this sample, this clonotype turned up a few times. The gene calls are TRBV7-2 and TRBJ2-5; possibly TRBD1 or TRBD2 for D (6 bases each). CDR1 and CDR2 from the germline V gene are SGHTA and FQGNSA. The germline V and J ends were trimmed by 5 bases and 5 bases, with 21 bases remaining between them. The CDR3 is made up of 16 amino acids. This chain's CDR3 is CASSALGGLSAETQYF. The CDR3 region has the DNA TGTGCCAGCAGCGCGTTAGGGGGGCTGTCAGCGGAGACCCAGTACTTC.

The V and J genes are TRBV7-6 and TRBJ2-3, with 8 nucleotides matching TRBD1. V dropped 3 bases and J dropped 2; count of bases not matched to a gene: 4. Germline values: CDR1 SGHVS, CDR2 FNYEAQ. This CDR3 contains 15 residues. CDR3 coding DNA: TGTGCCAGCAGCTTCCAGGGGGCTATCACAGATACGCAGTATTTT. Translating gives CASSFQGAITDTQYF.

This clonotype was seen a handful of times. V is TRBV3-1 and J is TRBJ2-4, with D possibly being TRBD1 (6 bases). V lost 0 bases to trimming and J lost 8 bases, with 14 bases between them. The length of the CDR3 is 15 residues. CDR1 and CDR2 from the germline V gene are LGHDT and YNNKEL (reference sequence). The CDR3 region has the DNA TGTGCCAGCAGCCAAGATACAGGGCCAGGGGACATTCAGTACTTC. As protein: CASSQDTGPGDIQYF.

The V call is TRBV6-1, the J call TRBJ2-2, with a weak D call TRBD1 (5 bases). The CDR3 sequence is 14 residues long. Trimming pared 3 bases from V and 7 bases from J, leaving 12 bases between. Germline CDR1 and CDR2: MNHNS and SASEGT. CDR3 nucleotides: TGTGCCAGCAGTGAGAGCAGGGCCAGCGGGGAGCTGTTTTTT. It is translated as CASSESRASGELFF.

This clonotype showed up many times. The chain uses TRBV12-3 or TRBV12-4 and TRBJ2-2; the D is unclear. The CDR3 contains 12 residues. V shed 5 bases and J shed 1 base, with 2 bases lying between them. CDR3 sequence: CASSQNTGELFF. The CDR3 nucleotides read TGTGCCAGCAGTCAGAACACCGGGGAGCTGTTTTTT.

This chain joins TRBV29-1 and TRBJ2-1; 8 bases are shared with TRBD2. Trimming took 5 bases from V and 9 from J; bases not matched to a gene: 6. The CDR3 consists of 12 residues. The V gene's germline CDR1 is SQVTM and CDR2 ANQGSEA. CDR3 bases: TGCAGCGTTTGGACTAGCAGGGTTGAGCAGTTCTTC. Translating it yields CSVWTSRVEQFF.

V is TRBV20-1 and J is TRBJ1-2; 7 nucleotides agree with TRBD1. V trimming: 0 bases; J trimming: 8 bases; junction bases outside the gene matches: 9. Per the germline V gene, CDR1 is DFQATT and CDR2 is SNEGSKA (reference sequence). The CDR3 covers 14 residues. The chain's CDR3 is CSARDPQGTRGYTF. In nucleotides, the CDR3 is TGCAGTGCTAGAGACCCACAGGGGACGCGGGGCTACACCTTC.

This clonotype was detected only a few times. The genes are TRBV12-3 or TRBV12-4 and TRBJ2-2; D gene uncertain. The CDR3 runs to 14 residues. With 6 bases removed from V and 5 bases from J, the gap between germline ends came to 13 bases. The DNA of the CDR3 is TGTGCCAGCAGCCCGGGCAAAGGGACCGGGGAGCTGTTTTTT. Translation gives CASSPGKGTGELFF.

A few counts support this clonotype. V and J are TRBV15 and TRBJ2-5; D possibly corresponds to TRBD1 (5 bases). V was trimmed by 0 bases and J by 5 bases, leaving 13 bases between them. The CDR3 covers 15 residues. Germline CDR1 reads LNHNV; CDR2 reads YYDKDF (reference sequence). Here the CDR3 DNA reads TGTGCCACCAGCAGAGATACCGGCAGGGCGGAGACCCAGTACTTC. Protein sequence: CATSRDTGRAETQYF.

This clonotype showed up many times. The chain carries TRBV10-3 and TRBJ1-5; D gene ambiguous. The CDR3 is made up of 14 amino acids. Trimming removed 0 bases from V and 11 bases from J, with 14 bases in between. Germline assignment: CDR1 ENHRY and CDR2 SYGVKD. In DNA form, the CDR3 reads TGTGCCATCAGTGAGTCTACGGCGACCAAGGCCCAGCATTTT. Translating gives CAISESTATKAQHF.

This clonotype was recorded once. V is TRBV20-1 and J is TRBJ2-3; D remains unclear. V gave up 4 bases and J gave up 4 bases, with 12 bases separating them. The CDR3 consists of 13 residues. Germline CDR1 DFQATT, CDR2 SNEGSKA (reference sequence). CDR3 bases: TGCAGTGCTAAAAGTGGGGTGTCAGATACGCAGTATTTT. The encoded protein is CSAKSGVSDTQYF.

The sample holds a few counts of this clonotype. The V gene is TRBV12-3 or TRBV12-4, the J gene TRBJ1-1, with 8 positions matching TRBD1. V dropped 2 bases and J dropped 1; count of bases not matched to a gene: 3. The CDR3 has 15 residues. This CDR3 is CASSLTGGPNTEAFF. For the CDR3, the DNA is TGTGCCAGCAGTTTAACAGGGGGTCCGAACACTGAAGCTTTCTTT.

This clonotype was detected a few times. The chain combines TRBV4-3 with TRBJ2-5; 9 bases agree with TRBD1. This CDR3 spans 15 amino acids. CDR1 LGHNA and CDR2 YSLEER come from the germline V gene. Losses at the gene ends were 1 base for V and 4 bases for J; bases not matched to a gene: 4. CDR3 region: CASSQGTGAGETQYF. The CDR3 DNA is TGCGCCAGCAGCCAAGGGACAGGGGCCGGAGAGACCCAGTACTTC.

This clonotype was detected many times. The rearrangement joins TRBV7-2 to TRBJ2-2; D might be TRBD2 (6 bases). The length of the CDR3 is 16 residues. Germline CDR1 reads SGHTA; CDR2 reads FQGNSA. With 2 bases removed from V and 1 base from J, the gap between germline ends came to 11 bases. CDR3 in amino acids: CASSLQSGGNTGELFF. The CDR3 DNA sequence: TGTGCCAGCAGCTTACAGTCCGGGGGGAACACCGGGGAGCTGTTTTTT.

Only a few counts were recorded for this clonotype. The chain uses TRBV7-9 and TRBJ2-1; D not certain. The CDR3 is made up of 15 amino acids. The germline V gene has CDR1 SEHNR and CDR2 FQNEAQ (reference sequence). Trimming took off 4 bases at V and 4 bases at J, with 14 bases between the two ends. Here the CDR3 reads CASSSLKAVYNEQFF. The CDR3 DNA reads as TGTGCCAGCAGCTCTTTGAAGGCAGTTTACAATGAGCAGTTCTTC.

Of note for this clonotype: The DNA is left out, because the CDR3 cannot be placed on it with certainty; the CDR3 is given as TCRdb lists it. This chain uses TRBV5-6 with TRBJ2-1. Germline CDR1 and CDR2: SGHDT and YYEEEE. Both ends counted, the CDR3 spans 13 residues. The CDR3: CASILDRGNEQFF.

This clonotype was picked up a small number of times. The rearrangement uses TRBV13 and TRBJ2-7; D may be TRBD1 (5 bases). The CDR3 extends over 14 amino acids. The V and J ends lost 6 bases and 5 bases respectively, with 17 bases between them. CDR1 and CDR2 from the germline V gene are PRHDT and FYEKMQ (reference sequence). The CDR3 sequence is CASRFSQGAHEQYF. The CDR3 DNA is TGTGCCAGCAGATTTTCTCAGGGTGCCCACGAGCAGTACTTC.

This clonotype appeared once. The chain links TRBV5-1 to TRBJ2-7, with 9 bases identical to TRBD1. The CDR3 has 15 amino acids. Germline V gene data show CDR1 as SGHRS and CDR2 as YFSETQ. Germline trimming cut 4 bases from V and 4 bases from J; bases unmatched to any gene: 9. The CDR3 is CASSPGQGVRYEQYF. CDR3 nucleotides: TGCGCCAGCAGCCCGGGACAGGGAGTTCGGTACGAGCAGTACTTC. The whole variable domain, remainder taken from reference TRBV5-1 and TRBJ2-7, is KAGVTQTPRYLIKTRGQQVTLSCSPISGHRSVSWYQQTPGQGLQFLFEYFSETQRNKGNFPGRFSGRQFSNSRSEMNVSTLELGDSALYLCASSPGQGVRYEQYFGPGTRLTVT.

This clonotype appeared a few times. J is TRBJ2-7 and V is TRBV6-5; tentatively, D is TRBD1 or TRBD2 (5 bases each). Germline CDR1 MNHEY, CDR2 SVGAGI. V was shortened by 6 bases and J by 6 bases, with 15 bases between the two germline ends. This CDR3 is 13 amino acids long. The CDR3 region is CASSTAGTGEQYV. CDR3 coding DNA: TGTGCCAGCAGCACGGCCGGGACGGGCGAGCAGTACGTC.

The chain carries TRBV2 and TRBJ2-3; 12 bases are a match to TRBD2. In germline, CDR1 is SNHLY, CDR2 FYNNEI. The CDR3 runs to 16 residues. V dropped 6 bases and J dropped 2; count of bases not matched to a gene: 6. The CDR3 DNA reads as TGTGCCAGCAGCCGCACTAGCGGGGGGAACACAGATACGCAGTATTTT. Its translation is CASSRTSGGNTDTQYF.

This clonotype was picked up a small number of times. V gene TRBV11-2 combines with J gene TRBJ2-2; weak D call: TRBD2 (6 bases). Trimming took off 7 bases at V and 3 bases at J, with 12 bases between the two ends. CDR1 SGHAT and CDR2 FQNNGV come from the germline V gene. The CDR3 sequence is 14 residues long. This chain's CDR3 is CASTLGRHTGELFF. The CDR3 coding sequence is TGTGCCAGCACCCTAGGGAGGCACACCGGGGAGCTGTTTTTT.

This clonotype was detected a few times. The chain couples TRBV27 to TRBJ1-1; 7 positions match TRBD1. V lost 6 bases and J lost 5; bases outside the gene matches: 6. Germline V lookup: CDR1 MNHEY, CDR2 SMNVEV (reference sequence). The CDR3 runs to 13 residues. The CDR3 coding sequence is TGTGCCAGCAGCCCGACAGGGTCGACTGAAGCTTTCTTT. This sequence encodes CASSPTGSTEAFF.